These T cell receptor beta chains were read from a single sample in a study of beta chain features in type 1 diabetes. Assay used: immunoSEQ multiplex PCR; TCRdb lists only in-frame clones, some missing. The table shows 250,000 to 350,000 clones, with 8% to 13% occurring only once. The sample consisted of naive CD4+ T cells from blood. The receptors shown here come from a woman aged 25-40 years in good health. The CDR3 runs from the conserved cysteine through the conserved F or W. A D gene is named only where the DNA matches it firmly. A clone size is listed for some rows: how often the clone was seen (once, few, many), or a class if it is expanded.

clone_size | j_call | v_call | d_call | cdr3_nt | cdr3_aa
few | TRBJ1-1 | TRBV29-1 | TRBD1 | TGCAGCGCCGCCGGGACAGGGGACGTGCACTCTGAAGCTTTCTTT | CSAAGTGDVHSEAFF
few | TRBJ2-3 | TRBV7-2 | . | TGTGCCAGCAGCGCCGGACAGCCCGGCACAGATACGCAGTATTTT | CASSAGQPGTDTQYF
few | TRBJ1-1 | TRBV30 | TRBD1 | TGTGCCTGGGGGGGACAGGGAAACACTGAAGCTTTCTTT | CAWGGQGNTEAFF
few | TRBJ2-5 | TRBV6-5 | TRBD1 | TGTGCCAGCAGTGCCCCAGGGGGCGCGGAAGAGACCCAGTACTTC | CASSAPGGAEETQYF
. | TRBJ1-3 | TRBV7-2 | TRBD1 | TGTGCCAGCAGCCCGAGGACAGGGAATTCCATATATTTT | CASSPRTGNSIYF
few | TRBJ2-4 | TRBV6-6 | TRBD1 | TGTGCCAGCAAAAACAGGGGGACAGCCAAAAACATTCAGTACTTC | CASKNRGTAKNIQYF
. | TRBJ1-2 | TRBV19 | . | TGTGCCAGTAGTCCGGAACGGAGATATGGCTACACCTTC | CASSPERRYGYTF
. | TRBJ2-7 | TRBV30 | TRBD1 | TGTGCCTGGGCAACAGGGGGCTTCGAGCAGTACTTC | CAWATGGFEQYF
few | TRBJ1-2 | TRBV18 | . | TGTGCCAGCTCACAGGACAGAGACTATGGCTACACCTTC | CASSQDRDYGYTF
. | TRBJ2-6 | TRBV30 | TRBD2 | TGTGCCTGGAGTCATCTAGCGGGAATCTCTGGGGCCAACGTCCTGACTTTC | CAWSHLAGISGANVLTF
few | TRBJ2-5 | TRBV9 | TRBD2 | TGTGCCAGCAGCGTAGAATTTGGGACTAGCGGACAAGAGACCCAGTACTTC | CASSVEFGTSGQETQYF
few | TRBJ2-1 | TRBV28 | TRBD2 | TGTGCCAGCAGCCCCGGACTAGATGCCAATGAGCAGTTCTTC | CASSPGLDANEQFF
few | TRBJ1-1 | TRBV5-4 | . | TGTGCCAGCAGCCTTAACACTGAAGCTTTCTTT | CASSLNTEAFF
. | TRBJ2-7 | TRBV18 | . | TGTGCCAGCTCACCAGGGAGCGAGCAGTACTTC | CASSPGSEQYF
few | TRBJ2-3 | TRBV19 | . | TGTGCCAGTAGTATCAGCGCCCCAGATACGCAGTATTTT | CASSISAPDTQYF
few | TRBJ2-7 | TRBV4-3 | . | TGCGCCAGCAGCCAACTGCGCAACTCCTACGAGCAGTACTTC | CASSQLRNSYEQYF
few | TRBJ2-5 | TRBV20-1 | . | TGCAGTGCTAGAGATCTGGCTAGGCATTACTTC | CSARDLARHYF
. | TRBJ2-5 | TRBV9 | . | TGTGCCAGCAGCGTAGCTCTCCCGTTCTCAGGGGAAGAGACCCAGTACTTC | CASSVALPFSGEETQYF
. | TRBJ2-2 | TRBV7-3 | . | TGTGCCAGCAGCTTGAGGGGGACCGGGGAGCTGTTTTTT | CASSLRGTGELFF
few | TRBJ2-2 | TRBV30 | . | TGTGCCTGGGGGGACATTCACACCGGGGAGCTGTTTTTT | CAWGDIHTGELFF
. | TRBJ1-1 | TRBV14 | TRBD1 | TGTGCCAGCAGGGAGTTGACAGGGCCTGAAGCTTTCTTT | CASRELTGPEAFF
. | TRBJ1-4 | TRBV19 | . | TGTGCCAGTAGGCCGTCAAGCGGCGTCGGTGAAAAACTGTTTTTT | CASRPSSGVGEKLFF
. | TRBJ2-1 | TRBV19 | . | TGTGCCAGTATCCCCCGGGGATACAATGAGCAGTTCTTC | CASIPRGYNEQFF
. | TRBJ2-2 | TRBV10-3 | TRBD2 | TGTGCCACGAGGAGGGAGGGCCAGACCGGGGAGCTGTTTTTT | CATRREGQTGELFF
. | TRBJ2-3 | TRBV30 | TRBD2 | TGTGCCTGGACACCCCTCCTAGCGGGAGGGCCGCATACGCAGTATTTT | CAWTPLLAGGPHTQYF
. | TRBJ2-1 | TRBV28 | TRBD2 | TGTGCCAGCAGTCCCCAAGCGGGAGGAAAGCATGAGCAGTTCTTC | CASSPQAGGKHEQFF
few | TRBJ2-2 | TRBV14 | TRBD2 | TGTGCCAGCAGCCAAGATCCAGGGAGGGTCACCGGGGAGCTGTTTTTT | CASSQDPGRVTGELFF
few | TRBJ1-4 | TRBV25-1 | TRBD1 | TGTGCCAGCAGTCTCTTGGGGACAGGAGGCGAAAAACTGTTTTTT | CASSLLGTGGEKLFF
few | TRBJ2-3 | TRBV5-6 | . | TGTGCCAGCAGCTTGAGGCCAACTAGGGCAGATACGCAGTATTTT | CASSLRPTRADTQYF
few | TRBJ2-6 | TRBV18 | TRBD2 | TGTGCCAGCTCACCACCGCTAGCGGGAGGGACTGGGGCCAACGTCCTGACTTTC | CASSPPLAGGTGANVLTF
few | TRBJ2-3 | TRBV15 | . | TGTGCCACCAGCACCGCGTCGACTCGGACAGATACGCAGTATTTT | CATSTASTRTDTQYF
. | TRBJ2-4 | TRBV5-4 | . | TGTGCCAGCAGCTTGGACGCTGGAGAAAACATTCAGTACTTC | CASSLDAGENIQYF
few | TRBJ2-1 | TRBV5-4 | TRBD2 | TGTGCCAGTCGCGCTCTAGCGGCTAACTACAATGAGCAGTTCTTC | CASRALAANYNEQFF
few | TRBJ2-1 | TRBV9 | TRBD2 | TGTGCCAGCAGCCCCCAGCCCCAGGGACTAGCGGTGACCAATGAGCAGTTCTTC | CASSPQPQGLAVTNEQFF
. | TRBJ1-2 | TRBV29-1 | . | TGCAGCGTTGACTCAGCTCGGGGGTATGGCTACACCTTC | CSVDSARGYGYTF
few | TRBJ2-3 | TRBV9 | . | TGTGCCAGCAGAGGGGGGGCGGATACGCAGTATTTT | CASRGGADTQYF
. | TRBJ2-3 | TRBV14 | TRBD2 | TGTGCCAGCAGCCGGACTAGCGGGATCACAGATACGCAGTATTTT | CASSRTSGITDTQYF
. | TRBJ2-3 | TRBV28 | . | TGTGCCAGCAGTTTTGGGGCCACAGATACGCAGTATTTT | CASSFGATDTQYF
few | TRBJ2-7 | TRBV29-1 | TRBD1 | TGCAGCGTTGGGGACAGGGTGGGCGAGCAGTACTTC | CSVGDRVGEQYF
. | TRBJ2-7 | TRBV27 | TRBD1 | TGTGCCAGCAGTCCGGGACAGGCAACCTACGAGCAGTACTTC | CASSPGQATYEQYF